The T cell receptor beta chain described here comes from a study of post-analysis software for immune sequencing data. Study overall: Patients had relapsing-remitting, secondary progressive or progressive-relapsing multiple sclerosis; some lacked subtype. Regarding the study as a whole: The study found significantly lower normalized Chao1 diversity in multiple sclerosis patients than in controls. Roughly 5 TRBV segments occurring more often in patients than controls included TRBV5-6, TRBV5-1 and TRBV20-1.

Unique molecular identifiers tagged the TCR beta cDNA libraries. From the PCR reads, TCRdb called clonotypes with MiXCR, one entry per CDR3 protein. The sample yields roughly 870,000 distinct CDR3 sequences, roughly 50% seen once. For this clonotype: Antigen unknown.

Looked up from germline, CDR1 is SGHVS and CDR2 is FQNEAQ. The CDR3 runs 11 residues. The chain has TRBV7-8 and TRBJ2-5; the D is unclear. The J call may not be correct, given that the DNA end is closer to TRBJ2-7. Sample: blood. This sequence was found in a girl between 10 and 17 years old with multiple sclerosis. The DNA for the CDR3 is TGTGCCAGCAGCTTATCCGCCGAGCAGTACTTC. This codes for CASSLSAEQYF.